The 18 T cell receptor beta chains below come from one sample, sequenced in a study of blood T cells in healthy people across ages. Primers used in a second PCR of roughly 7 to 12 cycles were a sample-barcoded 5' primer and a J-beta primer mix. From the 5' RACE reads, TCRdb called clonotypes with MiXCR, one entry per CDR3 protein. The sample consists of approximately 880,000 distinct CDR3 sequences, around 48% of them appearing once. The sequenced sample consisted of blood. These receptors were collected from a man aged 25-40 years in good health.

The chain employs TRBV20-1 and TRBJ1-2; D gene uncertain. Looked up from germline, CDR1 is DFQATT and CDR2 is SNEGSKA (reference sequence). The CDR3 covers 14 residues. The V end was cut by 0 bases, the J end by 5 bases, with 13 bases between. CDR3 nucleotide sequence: TGCAGTGCTAGAGATATGAGAGACTCATATGGCTACACCTTC. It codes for CSARDMRDSYGYTF.

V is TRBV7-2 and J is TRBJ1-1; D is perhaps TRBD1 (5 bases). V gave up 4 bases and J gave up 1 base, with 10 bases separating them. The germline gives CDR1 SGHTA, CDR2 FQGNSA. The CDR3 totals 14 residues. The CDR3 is CASSSNTGNTEAFF. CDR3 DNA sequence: TGTGCCAGCAGCTCGAATACAGGGAACACTGAAGCTTTCTTT. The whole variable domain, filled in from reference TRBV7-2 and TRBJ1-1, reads GAGVSQSPSNKVTEKGKDVELRCDPISGHTALYWYRQSLGQGLEFLIYFQGNSAPDKSGLPSDRFSAERTGGSVSTLTIQRTQQEDSAVYLCASSSNTGNTEAFFGQGTRLTVV.

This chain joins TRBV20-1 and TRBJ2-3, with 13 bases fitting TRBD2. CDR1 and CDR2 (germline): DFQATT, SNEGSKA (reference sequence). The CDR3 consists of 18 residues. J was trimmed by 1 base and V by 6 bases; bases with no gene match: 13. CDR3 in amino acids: CSAPTSGGTYHRTDTQYF. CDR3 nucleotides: TGCAGTGCCCCGACTAGCGGGGGGACTTATCACCGCACAGATACGCAGTATTTT.

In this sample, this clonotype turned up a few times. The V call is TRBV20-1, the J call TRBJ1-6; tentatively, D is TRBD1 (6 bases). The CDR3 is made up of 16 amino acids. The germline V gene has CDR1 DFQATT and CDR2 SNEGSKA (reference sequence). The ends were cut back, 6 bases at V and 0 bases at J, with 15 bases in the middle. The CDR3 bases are TGCAGTGCGGGAGGACAGTCTAGCTCCTATAATTCACCCCTCCACTTT. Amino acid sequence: CSAGGQSSSYNSPLHF.

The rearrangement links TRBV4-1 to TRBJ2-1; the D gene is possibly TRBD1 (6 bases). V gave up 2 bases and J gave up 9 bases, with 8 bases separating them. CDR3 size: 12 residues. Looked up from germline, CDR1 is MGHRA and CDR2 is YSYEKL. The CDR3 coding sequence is TGCGCCAGCAGCCAACAGGGGTTTGAGCAGTTCTTC. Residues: CASSQQGFEQFF.

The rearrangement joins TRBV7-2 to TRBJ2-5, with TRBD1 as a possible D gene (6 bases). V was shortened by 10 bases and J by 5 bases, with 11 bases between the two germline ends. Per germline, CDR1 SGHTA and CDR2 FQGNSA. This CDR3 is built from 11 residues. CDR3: CANSQGETQYF. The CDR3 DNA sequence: TGTGCCAACAGTCAGGGGGAGACCCAGTACTTC.

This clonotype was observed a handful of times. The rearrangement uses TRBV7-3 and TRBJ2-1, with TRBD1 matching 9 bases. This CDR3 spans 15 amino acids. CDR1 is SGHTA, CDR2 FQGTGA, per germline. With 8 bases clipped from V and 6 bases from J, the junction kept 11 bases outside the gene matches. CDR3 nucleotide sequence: TGTGCCAGCGGAGCTCCGGGACAGGGAGGCAATGAGCAGTTCTTC. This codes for CASGAPGQGGNEQFF.

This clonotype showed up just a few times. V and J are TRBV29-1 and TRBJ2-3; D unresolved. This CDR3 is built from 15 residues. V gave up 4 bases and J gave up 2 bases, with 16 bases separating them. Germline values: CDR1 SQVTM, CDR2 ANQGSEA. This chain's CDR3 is CSVGKKSHTTDTQYF. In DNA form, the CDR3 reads TGCAGCGTTGGTAAGAAAAGCCATACCACAGATACGCAGTATTTT.

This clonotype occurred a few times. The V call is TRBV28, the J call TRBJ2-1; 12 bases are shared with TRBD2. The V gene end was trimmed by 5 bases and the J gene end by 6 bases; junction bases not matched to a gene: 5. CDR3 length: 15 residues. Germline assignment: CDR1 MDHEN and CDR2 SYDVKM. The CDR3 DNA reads TGTGCCAGCAGTGGGAGACTAGCGGGGGCCAATGAGCAGTTCTTC. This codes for CASSGRLAGANEQFF.

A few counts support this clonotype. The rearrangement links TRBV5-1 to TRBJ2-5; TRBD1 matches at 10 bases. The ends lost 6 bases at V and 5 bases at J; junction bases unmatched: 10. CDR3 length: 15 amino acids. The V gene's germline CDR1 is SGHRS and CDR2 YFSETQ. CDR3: CASNGGQGIEETQYF. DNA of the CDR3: TGCGCCAGCAATGGGGGACAGGGGATTGAGGAGACCCAGTACTTC. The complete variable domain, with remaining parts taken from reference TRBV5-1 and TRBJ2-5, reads KAGVTQTPRYLIKTRGQQVTLSCSPISGHRSVSWYQQTPGQGLQFLFEYFSETQRNKGNFPGRFSGRQFSNSRSEMNVSTLELGDSALYLCASNGGQGIEETQYFGPGTRLLVL.

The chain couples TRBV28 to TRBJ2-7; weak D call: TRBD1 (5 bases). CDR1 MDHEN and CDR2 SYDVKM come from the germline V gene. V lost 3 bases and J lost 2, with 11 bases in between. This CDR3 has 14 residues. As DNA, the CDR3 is TGTGCCAGCAGTTTTCAGGGAATTACCTACGAGCAGTACTTC. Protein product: CASSFQGITYEQYF.

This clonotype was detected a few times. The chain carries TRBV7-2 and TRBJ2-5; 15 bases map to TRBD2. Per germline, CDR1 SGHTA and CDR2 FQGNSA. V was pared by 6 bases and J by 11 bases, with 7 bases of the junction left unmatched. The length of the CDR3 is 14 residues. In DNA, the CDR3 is TGTGCCAGCAGTAGGACTAGCGGGGGGGTTGAGCAGTACTTC. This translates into CASSRTSGGVEQYF.

CDR3 loop: CASSPNVAGNPYEQYF. The CDR3 nucleotides read TGTGCCAGCAGCCCCAACGTAGCGGGCAACCCCTACGAGCAGTACTTC. This chain connects TRBV12-3 or TRBV12-4 to TRBJ2-4; 7 bases match TRBD2. Gene TRBJ2-7 matches the end of the DNA better, so the J call may be wrong. The CDR3 has 16 residues.

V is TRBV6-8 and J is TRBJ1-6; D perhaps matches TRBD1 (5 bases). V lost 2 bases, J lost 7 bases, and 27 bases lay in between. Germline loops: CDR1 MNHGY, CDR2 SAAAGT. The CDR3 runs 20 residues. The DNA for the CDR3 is TGTGCCAGCAGTTACCGGCTCGAATCGGGACGTTTAATTTTGAATTCACCCCTCCACTTT. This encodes CASSYRLESGRLILNSPLHF.

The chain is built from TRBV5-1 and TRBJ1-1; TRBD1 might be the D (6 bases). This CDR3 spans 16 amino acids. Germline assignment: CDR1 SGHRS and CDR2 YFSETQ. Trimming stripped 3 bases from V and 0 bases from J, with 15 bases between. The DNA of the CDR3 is TGCGCCAGCAGCTCTCGACAGGCTTCTATGAACACTGAAGCTTTCTTT. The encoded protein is CASSSRQASMNTEAFF.

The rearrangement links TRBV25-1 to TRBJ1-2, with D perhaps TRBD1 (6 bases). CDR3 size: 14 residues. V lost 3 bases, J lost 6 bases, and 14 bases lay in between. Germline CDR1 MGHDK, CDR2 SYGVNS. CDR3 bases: TGTGCCAGCAGTGATGAAAACCAGGGGAATGGCTACACCTTC. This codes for CASSDENQGNGYTF.

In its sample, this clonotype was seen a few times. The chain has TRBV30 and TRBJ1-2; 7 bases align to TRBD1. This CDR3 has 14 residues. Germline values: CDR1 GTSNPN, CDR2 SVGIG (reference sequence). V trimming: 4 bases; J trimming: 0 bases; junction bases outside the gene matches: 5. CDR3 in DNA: TGTGCCTGGAACCGAGGGGGCCCTAACTATGGCTACACCTTC. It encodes CAWNRGGPNYGYTF. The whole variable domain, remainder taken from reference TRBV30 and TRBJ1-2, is SQTIHQWPATLVQPVGSPLSLECTVEGTSNPNLYWYRQAAGRGLQLLFYSVGIGQISSEVPQNLSASRPQDRQFILSSKKLLLSDSGFYLCAWNRGGPNYGYTFGSGTRLTVV.

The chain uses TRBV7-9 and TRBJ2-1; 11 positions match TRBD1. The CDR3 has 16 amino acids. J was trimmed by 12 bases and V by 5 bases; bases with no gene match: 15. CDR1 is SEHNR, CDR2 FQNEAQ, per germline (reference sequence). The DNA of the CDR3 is TGTGCCAGCAGCACCCCGGGGACAGGGGGAATACACCGGCAGTTCTTC. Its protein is CASSTPGTGGIHRQFF. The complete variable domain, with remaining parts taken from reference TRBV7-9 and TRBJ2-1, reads DTGVSQNPRHKITKRGQNVTFRCDPISEHNRLYWYRQTLGQGPEFLTYFQNEAQLEKSRLLSDRFSAERPKGSFSTLEIQRTEQGDSAMYLCASSTPGTGGIHRQFFGPGTRLTVL.